This T cell receptor beta chain was identified in a study of OX40 agonist ivuxolimab in advanced cancers. Using immunoSEQ multiplex PCR, the repertoire was profiled, and TCRdb retains in-frame clones only, with some absent. Of roughly 28,000 clones listed, roughly 84% are singletons. This clone showed up just once. The antigen is unknown. The CDR3 contains 11 residues. Germline lookup yields CDR1 SGHAT and CDR2 FQNNGV. Trimming removed 5 bases from V and 5 bases from J, with 4 bases in between. The study, taken as a whole, reports: Antigen specificity was not determined for the expanded peripheral T cells. Expanded clones were, on average, more numerous in CD8+ T cells than in CD4+. Nonresponders, in some cases, also had low normalized T-cell clonal expansion.

This rearrangement joins TRBV11-2 to TRBJ2-1, with D unresolved. This TCR derives from an adult with an advanced solid tumor such as melanoma, head and neck, liver or kidney cancer. The sequenced sample was CD4+ or CD8+ T cells sorted from blood, obtained in a trial of the OX40 agonist ivuxolimab. CDR3 protein: CASSQNNEQFF. The CDR3 bases are TGTGCCAGCAGCCAAAACAATGAGCAGTTCTTC. The entire variable domain, with the rest obtained from reference TRBV11-2 and TRBJ2-1, is as follows: EAGVAQSPRYKIIEKRQSVAFWCNPISGHATLYWYQQILGQGPKLLIQFQNNGVVDDSQLPKDRFSAERLKGVDSTLKIQPAKLEDSAVYLCASSQNNEQFFGPGTRLTVL.